This T cell receptor beta chain is drawn from a study of OX40 agonist ivuxolimab in advanced cancers. Study findings and constraints: Low normalized T-cell clonal expansion also characterized some of the nonresponders. Among patients with partial responses at 0.1-3.0 mg/kg, clonal expansion was among the lowest. CD8+ T cells (on average) carried more expanded clones than CD4+ T cells.

Produced via immunoSEQ multiplex PCR; TCRdb's table is partial and in-frame only. The sample has 55,000 to 65,000 clones; 77% are singletons. As regards this clone: Its antigen is not identified.

Germline V gives CDR1 SGDLS, CDR2 YYNGEE. This CDR3 has 13 residues. Trimming cost V 2 bases and J 5 bases, with 10 bases left between them. Collection of blood occurred at baseline, at cycle 4 day 1, and at cycle 7 day 1. Here the sequenced sample was CD4+ or CD8+ T cells sorted from blood, taken in a trial of the OX40 agonist ivuxolimab. J is TRBJ2-5 and V is TRBV9; D not resolved. The sequence was obtained from an adult with an advanced solid tumor such as melanoma, head and neck, liver or kidney cancer. This CDR3 is CASSVGPMETQYF. The CDR3 region has the DNA TGTGCCAGCAGCGTCGGCCCAATGGAGACCCAGTACTTC. The full variable domain, its missing parts supplied by reference TRBV9 and TRBJ2-5, is DSGVTQTPKHLITATGQRVTLRCSPRSGDLSVYWYQQSLDQGLQFLIQYYNGEERAKGNILERFSAQQFPDLHSELNLSSLELGDSALYFCASSVGPMETQYFGPGTRLLVL.